Listed below are T cell receptor beta chains from one sample, sequenced in a study of a mutant IDH1 vaccine in newly diagnosed glioma. The repertoire was sequenced with immunoSEQ multiplex PCR; TCRdb's copy has only in-frame clones and lacks some. The sample consists of some 20,000 clones, less than 90% of them appearing once. No cognate antigen is known for these TCRs. Sequencing used PBMCs, obtained from a glioma patient whose treatment included an IDH1 peptide vaccine. The receptor set was obtained from a middle-aged man with glioma. Each CDR3 is given with its conserved first and last residue. The D gene is left open where the match is weak. Expanded clones are given a class, and other clones once, few, many or no size at all.

size	D	V	J	DNA	CDR3
.	.	TRBV30	TRBJ2-3	TGTGCCTGGAGTGTAGGCGGGGGCCAAGATACGCAGTATTTT	CAWSVGGGQDTQYF
.	TRBD2	TRBV4-1	TRBJ2-7	TGCGCCAGCAGCCACCTAGCGGGAGTCTACGAGCAGTACTTC	CASSHLAGVYEQYF
.	.	TRBV19	TRBJ2-5	TGTGCCAGTAGTCAGGGAATGTGGGAGACCCAGTACTTC	CASSQGMWETQYF
.	.	TRBV27	TRBJ1-1	TGTGCCAGCAGTTTATCCGGACGGATCACTGAAGCTTTCTTT	CASSLSGRITEAFF
once	.	TRBV6-6	TRBJ2-7	TGTGCCAGCAGTTATCAAGGCCCGTATAGGTACGAGCAGTACTTC	CASSYQGPYRYEQYF
.	TRBD1	TRBV5-8	TRBJ2-7	TGTGCCAGCAACCCCGGACAGGGGGGAACCTACGAGCAGTACTTC	CASNPGQGGTYEQYF
.	.	TRBV28	TRBJ1-5	TGTGCCAGCAGTTTATGGGGGGGTAGCAATCAGCCCCAGCATTTT	CASSLWGGSNQPQHF
.	.	TRBV6-1	TRBJ1-2	TGTGCCAGCAGTGTCGTGACCTTATACACCTTC	CASSVVTLYTF
.	TRBD1	TRBV7-6	TRBJ1-4	TGTGCCAGCAGCCAGGACAGGGGCGGTGAAAAACTGTTTTTT	CASSQDRGGEKLFF
.	TRBD1	TRBV19	TRBJ2-6	TGTGCCAGTAGTATTGGGTCGGGACAGGGGTCTGGGGCCAACGTCCTGACTTTC	CASSIGSGQGSGANVLTF
once	.	TRBV7-2	TRBJ2-1	TGTGCCAGCAGCTCTGGTCGGGGTGATGAGCAGTTCTTC	CASSSGRGDEQFF
.	TRBD2	TRBV7-2	TRBJ2-7	TGTGCCAGCAGCAGACTAGCGGGATATTACGAGCAGTACTTC	CASSRLAGYYEQYF
.	.	TRBV9	TRBJ2-3	TGTGCCAGCAGCGTAGCGGCCAACGGGCAGATAGATACGCAGTATTTT	CASSVAANGQIDTQYF
once	.	TRBV14	TRBJ2-1	TGTGCCAGCAGCCAAGATTTGGGAGGTGGCTCCTACAATGAGCAGTTCTTC	CASSQDLGGGSYNEQFF
.	.	TRBV5-1	TRBJ2-1	TGCGCCAGCAGCTCCACTAATGAGCAGTTCTTC	CASSSTNEQFF
.	.	TRBV4-1	TRBJ2-2	TGCGCCAGCAGCGACATAAACACCGGGGAGCTGTTTTTT	CASSDINTGELFF
.	.	TRBV9	TRBJ2-6	TGTGCCAGCAGCGCAGGCTCTGGGGCCAACGTCCTGACTTTC	CASSAGSGANVLTF
.	TRBD2	TRBV5-4	TRBJ2-1	TGTGCCAGCAGCACGGCGACTAGCGGGACAAATGAGCAGTTCTTC	CASSTATSGTNEQFF
.	TRBD1	TRBV6-9	TRBJ2-4	TGTGCCAGCAAGGGACAGGGGGGATTTCTAGCCAAAAACATTCAGTACTTC	CASKGQGGFLAKNIQYF
.	.	TRBV27	TRBJ2-3	TGTGCCAGCAGTCCTGGTACAGATACGCAGTATTTT	CASSPGTDTQYF
.	TRBD2	TRBV7-8	TRBJ2-1	TGTGCCAGCAGCCCGCCAGGAACCCGGGGGGTCAATGAGCAGTTCTTC	CASSPPGTRGVNEQFF
.	TRBD2	TRBV4-1	TRBJ2-7	TGCGCCAGCAGCCTTTGGGAGGGGCGGTCGAACGAGCAGTACTTC	CASSLWEGRSNEQYF
.	.	TRBV7-2	TRBJ2-7	TGTGCCAGCAGCCTTCCGGGACCTTACGAGCAGTACTTC	CASSLPGPYEQYF
.	.	TRBV6-1	TRBJ1-5	TGTGCCAGCATGGAGTTCGGGGGTATCAGGCCCCAGCATTTT	CASMEFGGIRPQHF